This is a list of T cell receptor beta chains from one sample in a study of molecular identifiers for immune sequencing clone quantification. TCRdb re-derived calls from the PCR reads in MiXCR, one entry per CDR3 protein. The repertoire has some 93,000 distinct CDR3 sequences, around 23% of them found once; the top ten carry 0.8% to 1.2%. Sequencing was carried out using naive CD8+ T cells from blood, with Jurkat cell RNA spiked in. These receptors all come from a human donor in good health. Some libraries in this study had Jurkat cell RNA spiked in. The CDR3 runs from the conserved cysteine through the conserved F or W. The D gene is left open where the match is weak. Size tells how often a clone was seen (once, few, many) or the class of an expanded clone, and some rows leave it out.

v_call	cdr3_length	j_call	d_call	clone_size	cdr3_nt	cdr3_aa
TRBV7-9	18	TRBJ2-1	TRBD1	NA	TGTGCCAGCAGCTTAGGACAGGGGGGCGACCACTCTTACAATGAGCAGTTCTTC	CASSLGQGGDHSYNEQFF
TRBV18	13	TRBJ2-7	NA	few	TGTGCCAGCTCAGGGCGAATGGACCCGGGGCAGTACTTC	CASSGRMDPGQYF
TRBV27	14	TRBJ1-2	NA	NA	TGTGCCAGCAGTTTTCAGGGCGGGGTAGACGGCTACACCTTC	CASSFQGGVDGYTF
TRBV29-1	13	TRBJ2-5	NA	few	TGCAGCGTTGGACTGCCGACACAAGAGACCCAGTACTTC	CSVGLPTQETQYF
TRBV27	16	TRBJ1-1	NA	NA	TGTGCCAGCAGTCTCTACCAGCCAGGGGAGAACACTGAAGCTTTCTTT	CASSLYQPGENTEAFF
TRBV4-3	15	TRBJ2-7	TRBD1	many	TGCGCCAGCAGCCAAGATCGCGGACAGGGCTGGGAGCAGTACTTC	CASSQDRGQGWEQYF
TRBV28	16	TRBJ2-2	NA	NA	TGTGCCAGCAGTTTAGGGGCAGGGAATTGGGCCGGGGAGCTGTTTTTT	CASSLGAGNWAGELFF
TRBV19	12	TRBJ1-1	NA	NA	TGTGCCAGTAGTCTTAGAAGCGCTGAAGCTTTCTTT	CASSLRSAEAFF
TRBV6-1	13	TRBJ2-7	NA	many	TGTGCCAGCAGTGAAGGCTTGGGATGGGAGCAGTACTTC	CASSEGLGWEQYF
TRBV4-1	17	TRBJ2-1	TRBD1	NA	TGCGCCAGCAGCCTGGAACCGGGACAGGGGGCCCACAATGAGCAGTTCTTC	CASSLEPGQGAHNEQFF
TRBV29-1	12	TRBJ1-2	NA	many	TGCAGCGTTGGGGTAGGGGTCTATGGCTACACCTTC	CSVGVGVYGYTF
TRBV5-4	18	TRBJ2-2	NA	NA	TGTGCCAGCAGCTTGGTAGGCGTCGGACCTAAAGACACCGGGGGGCTGTTTTTT	CASSLVGVGPKDTGGLFF
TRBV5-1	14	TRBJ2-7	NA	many	TGCGCCAGCAGCTTGGTCGGGAACTTCGACGAGCAGTACTTC	CASSLVGNFDEQYF
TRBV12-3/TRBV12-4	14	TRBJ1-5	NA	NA	TGTGCCAGCAGTTGGGGCAGTTTGGGGCAGCTCCAGCATTTT	CASSWGSLGQLQHF
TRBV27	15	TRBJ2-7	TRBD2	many	TGTGCCAGCAGCCAACTAGCGGGGGATACCTACGAGCAGTACTTC	CASSQLAGDTYEQYF
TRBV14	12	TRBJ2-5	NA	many	TGTGCCAGCAGCCTGGACGCAAAGACCCAGTACTTC	CASSLDAKTQYF
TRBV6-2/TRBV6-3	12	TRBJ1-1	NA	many	TGTGCCAGCAGTACCTGGGACACTGAAGCTTTCTTT	CASSTWDTEAFF
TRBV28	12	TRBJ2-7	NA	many	TGTGCCAGCAGACCGGACCGGTACGAGCAGTACTTC	CASRPDRYEQYF
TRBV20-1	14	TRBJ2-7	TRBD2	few	TGCAGTGCCTTGGGACTAGCGGCCTCCTACGAGCAGTACTTC	CSALGLAASYEQYF